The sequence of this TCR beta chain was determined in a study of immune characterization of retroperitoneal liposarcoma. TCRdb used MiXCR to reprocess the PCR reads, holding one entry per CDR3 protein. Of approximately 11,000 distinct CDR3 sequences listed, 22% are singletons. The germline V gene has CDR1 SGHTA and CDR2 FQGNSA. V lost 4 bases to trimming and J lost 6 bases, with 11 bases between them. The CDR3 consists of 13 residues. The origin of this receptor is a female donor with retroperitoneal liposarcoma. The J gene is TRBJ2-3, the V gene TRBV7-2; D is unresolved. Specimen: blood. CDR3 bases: TGTGCCAGCAGCTCCCGAGAGGCGGATACGCAGTATTTT. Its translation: CASSSREADTQYF.